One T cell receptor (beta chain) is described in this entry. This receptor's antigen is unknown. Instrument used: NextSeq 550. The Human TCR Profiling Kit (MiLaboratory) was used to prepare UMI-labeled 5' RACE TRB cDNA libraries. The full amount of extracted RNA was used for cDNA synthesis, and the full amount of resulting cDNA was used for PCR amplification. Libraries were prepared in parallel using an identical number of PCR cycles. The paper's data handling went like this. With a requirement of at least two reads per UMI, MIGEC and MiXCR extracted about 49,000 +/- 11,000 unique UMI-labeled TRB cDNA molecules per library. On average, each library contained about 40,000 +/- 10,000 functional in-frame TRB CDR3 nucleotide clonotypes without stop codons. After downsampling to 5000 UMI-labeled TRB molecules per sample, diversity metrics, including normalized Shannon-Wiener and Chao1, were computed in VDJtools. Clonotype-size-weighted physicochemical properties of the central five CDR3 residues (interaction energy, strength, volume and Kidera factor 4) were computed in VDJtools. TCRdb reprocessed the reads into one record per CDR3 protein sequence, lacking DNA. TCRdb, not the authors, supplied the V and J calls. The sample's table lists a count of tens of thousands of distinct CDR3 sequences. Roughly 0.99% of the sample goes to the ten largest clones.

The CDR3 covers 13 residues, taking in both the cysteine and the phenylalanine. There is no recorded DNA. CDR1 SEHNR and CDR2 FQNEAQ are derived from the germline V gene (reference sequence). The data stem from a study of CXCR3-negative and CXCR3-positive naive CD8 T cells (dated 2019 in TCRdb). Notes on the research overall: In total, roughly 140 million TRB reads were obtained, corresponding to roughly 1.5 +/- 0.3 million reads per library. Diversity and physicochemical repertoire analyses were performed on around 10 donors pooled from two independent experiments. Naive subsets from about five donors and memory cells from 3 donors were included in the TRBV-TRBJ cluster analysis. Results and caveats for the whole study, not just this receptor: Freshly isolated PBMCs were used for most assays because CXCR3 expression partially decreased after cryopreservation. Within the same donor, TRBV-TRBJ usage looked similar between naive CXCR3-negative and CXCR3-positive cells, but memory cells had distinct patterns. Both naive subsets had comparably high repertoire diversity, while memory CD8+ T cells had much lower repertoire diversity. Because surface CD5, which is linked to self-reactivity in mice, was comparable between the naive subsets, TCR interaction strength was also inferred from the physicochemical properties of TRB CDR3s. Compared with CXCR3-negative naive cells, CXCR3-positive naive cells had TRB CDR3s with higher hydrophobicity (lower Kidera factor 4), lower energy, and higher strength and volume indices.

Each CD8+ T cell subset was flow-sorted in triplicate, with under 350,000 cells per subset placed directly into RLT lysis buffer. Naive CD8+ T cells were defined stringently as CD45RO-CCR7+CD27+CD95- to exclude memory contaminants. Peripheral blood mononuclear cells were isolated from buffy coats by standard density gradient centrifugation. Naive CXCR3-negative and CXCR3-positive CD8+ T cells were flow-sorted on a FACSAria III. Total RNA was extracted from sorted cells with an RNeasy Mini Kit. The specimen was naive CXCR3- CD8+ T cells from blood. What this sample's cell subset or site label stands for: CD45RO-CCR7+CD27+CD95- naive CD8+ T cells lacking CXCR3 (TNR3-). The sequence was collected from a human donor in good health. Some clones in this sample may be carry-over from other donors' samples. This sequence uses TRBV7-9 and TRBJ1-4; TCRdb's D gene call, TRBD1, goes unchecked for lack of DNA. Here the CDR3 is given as CASSFTAGGKLFF.